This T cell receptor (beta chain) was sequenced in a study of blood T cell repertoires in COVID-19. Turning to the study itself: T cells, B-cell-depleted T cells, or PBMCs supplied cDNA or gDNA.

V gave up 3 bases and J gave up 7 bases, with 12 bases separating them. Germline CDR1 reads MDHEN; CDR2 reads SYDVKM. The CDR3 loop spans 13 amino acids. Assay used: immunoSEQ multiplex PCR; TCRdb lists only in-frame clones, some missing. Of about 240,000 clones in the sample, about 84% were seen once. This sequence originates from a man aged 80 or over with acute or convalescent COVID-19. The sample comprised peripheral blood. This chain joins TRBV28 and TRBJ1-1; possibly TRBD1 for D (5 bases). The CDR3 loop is CASSLDTNFEAFF. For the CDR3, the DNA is TGTGCCAGCAGTTTGGACACAAACTTTGAAGCTTTCTTT.